The sequence of this T cell receptor (beta chain) was determined in a study of cytomegalovirus exposure and HLA in healthy donors. PCR amplification relied on 60 Vbeta primers (plus 13 Jbeta primers). Per the study methods: In a later analysis, approximately 73 million unique TCR beta chains included roughly 11 million shared by two or more donors. Clones were read by immunoSEQ multiplex PCR, and TCRdb kept only the in-frame ones, dropping some. The V and J calls and the clone size are those of that table, but D and trimming were determined from the DNA. The sample shows roughly 180,000 clones, roughly 85% of them seen only once. Nominal health characterized the donors when sampled, though unrecorded immune exposures were likely. The specimen was PBMCs. The receptor's source is a boy aged 2 to 10 in good health and CMV-seronegative.

CDR3 region: CASSPGTVGNEQFF. The CDR3 DNA reads TGTGCCAGCAGTCCCGGGACAGTTGGTAATGAGCAGTTCTTC. The chain recombines TRBV25-1 with TRBJ2-1, with TRBD1 identical over 7 bases. The CDR3 loop spans 14 amino acids. Germline trimming cut 5 bases from V and 7 bases from J; bases unmatched to any gene: 8. In germline, CDR1 is MGHDK, CDR2 SYGVNS.